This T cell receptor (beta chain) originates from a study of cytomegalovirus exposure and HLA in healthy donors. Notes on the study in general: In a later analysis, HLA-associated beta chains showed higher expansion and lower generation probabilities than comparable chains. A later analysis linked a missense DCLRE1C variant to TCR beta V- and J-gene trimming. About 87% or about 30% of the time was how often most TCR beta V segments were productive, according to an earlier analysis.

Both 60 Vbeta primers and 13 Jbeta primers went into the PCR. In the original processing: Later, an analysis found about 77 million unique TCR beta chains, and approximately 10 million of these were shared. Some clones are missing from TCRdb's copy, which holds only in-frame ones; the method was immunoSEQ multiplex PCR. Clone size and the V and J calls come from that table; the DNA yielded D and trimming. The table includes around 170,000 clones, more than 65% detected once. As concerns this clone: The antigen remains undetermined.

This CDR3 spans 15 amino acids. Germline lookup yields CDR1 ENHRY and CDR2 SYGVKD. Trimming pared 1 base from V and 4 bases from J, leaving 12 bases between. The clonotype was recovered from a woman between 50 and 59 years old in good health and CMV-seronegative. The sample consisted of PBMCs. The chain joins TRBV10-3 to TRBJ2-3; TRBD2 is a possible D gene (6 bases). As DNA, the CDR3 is TGTGCCATCAGTGAGTGGGGGGTTGGAGCAGATACGCAGTATTTT. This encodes CAISEWGVGADTQYF.